This T cell receptor (beta chain) comes out of a study of blood T cell repertoires in COVID-19 (TCRdb year 2020). Background on the whole study: Samples from collaborators originated in the United States, Italy and Spain and spanned both the acute and convalescent phases of COVID-19. The material from the prospective study consisted of cDNA or gDNA derived from T cells, B-cell-depleted T cells, or PBMCs. The dataset comprised deeply sampled blood TCRbeta repertoires from subjects exposed to, actively infected with, or recovered from COVID-19. The repertoires were made available in a free public database intended to serve as a resource for research on the immune response to SARS-CoV-2. The samples were drawn from the first 160 participants of the ongoing ImmuneRACE study and from 1,254 subjects provided by 6 global collaborators. A de-identified subject ID, COVID-19 status, age in years and sex were almost always included in the sample metadata. Where HLA class I and class II types were available, the types were taken from metadata supplied by the sample provider, not from assay-based typing.

Taken from cysteine to phenylalanine, the CDR3 has 13 residues. Here the CDR3 DNA is all that survives: 39 bases in frame from base 1. CDR1 and CDR2 were assigned from the germline V gene as MDHEN and SYDVKM. Trimming removed 6 bases from V and 2 bases from J; the gene matches leave 3 bases unexplained. In the prospective study, participants were roughly 18 to 95 years old, resided in about two dozen geographic areas of the United States, and were enrolled through a virtual design. In the prospective study, participants were assigned to cohorts based on the clinical history participants reported in a screening survey and a study questionnaire. In the prospective study, mobile phlebotomists collected whole blood, serum and a nasopharyngeal or oropharyngeal swab from each participant. Over a 2-month period, participants in the prospective study had the option of providing additional blood draws and questionnaires. Before DNA extraction, prospective study blood samples were shipped either frozen or at room temperature.

In the case of this clone: Its cognate antigen has yet to be identified. Base qualities are not provided; no much larger clone lies one nucleotide away.

TCRbeta CDR3 regions were amplified from genomic DNA by means of the immunoSEQ Assay, a bias-controlled multiplex PCR. The paper's processing steps were these. The number of nucleated cells in each sample was estimated from the amplification of reference gene primers within the assay. To quantify the absolute abundance of each unique TCRbeta CDR3 rearrangement, sequence reads were collapsed and filtered. For each sample, productive Simpson clonality was calculated as the square root of Simpson's diversity index across productive rearrangements. TCRdb limited this immuneACCESS table to in-frame rearrangements with V and J called. A share of clones is missing; checked studies link under half to unresolved V genes, and the rest is unexplained. The V and J calls and clone size were taken over from that table, and D and trimming were inferred from the DNA. The sample has some 200,000 clones on record, roughly nine tenths of them singletons. About 3% of the sample is held by the ten biggest clonotypes.

What the authors observed across the whole study: Clinical and demographic metadata were provided uncurated, with the amount varying by source and participant.

Material: PBMCs or T cells enriched from blood (not recorded which). This receptor was obtained from a woman younger than 35 in a cohort exposed to, infected with or recovered from COVID-19 (not recorded which). The rearrangement combines TRBV28 with TRBJ1-2; 7 central bases correspond to TRBD1. The nucleotide sequence is given as TGTGCCAGCAGCCAGGGACAGAACTATGGCTACACCTTC. Translated, it gives CASSQGQNYGYTF.